One and the same sample provided the 2 T cell receptor beta chains below, sequenced in a study of T cell responses to AZD1222 COVID-19 vaccine. Data came from immunoSEQ multiplex PCR; TCRdb stores just in-frame clones and leaves some out. The sample contains 150,000 to 200,000 clones, more than 90% of which appear only once. The specimen comprised peripheral blood, sampled 28 days after the second dose of the MenACWY control vaccine. These receptors originate from an adult who received the MenACWY meningococcal vaccine as a control.

The chain carries TRBV3-1 (or the pseudogene TRBV3-2) and TRBJ2-7; D is undetermined. CDR1 and CDR2 from the germline V gene are LGHDT and YNNKEL (reference sequence). This CDR3 has 18 amino acids. With 0 bases removed from V and 4 bases from J, the gap between germline ends came to 22 bases. The CDR3 DNA follows: TGTGCCAGCAGCCAAGATCATTACCTCTCAGCTCTGTTTTACGAGCAGTACTTC. It specifies CASSQDHYLSALFYEQYF.

The genes are TRBV6-2 or TRBV6-3 and TRBJ2-7, with 12 bases fitting TRBD2. Germline-derived CDR1 and CDR2 are MNHEY and SVGEGT. This CDR3 is built from 15 residues. Germline trimming cut 7 bases from V and 3 bases from J; bases unmatched to any gene: 7. The CDR3 sequence is CASNPGLAGYYEQYF. CDR3 bases: TGTGCCAGCAACCCGGGACTAGCGGGTTACTACGAGCAGTACTTC.